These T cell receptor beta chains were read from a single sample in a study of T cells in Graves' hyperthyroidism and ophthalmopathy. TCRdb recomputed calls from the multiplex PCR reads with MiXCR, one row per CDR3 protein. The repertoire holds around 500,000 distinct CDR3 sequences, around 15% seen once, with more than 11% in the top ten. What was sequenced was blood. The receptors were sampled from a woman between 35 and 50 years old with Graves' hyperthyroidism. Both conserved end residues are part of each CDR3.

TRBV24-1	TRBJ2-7	CATSDVGQGTYEQYF
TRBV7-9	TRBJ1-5	CASSLGGQGAQPQHF
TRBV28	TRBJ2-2	CASSLSAAGTNTGELFF
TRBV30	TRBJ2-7	CAWSARYEQYF
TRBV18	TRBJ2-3	CASSPTRAGALTDTQYF
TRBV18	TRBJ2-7	CASSPQTGYEQYF
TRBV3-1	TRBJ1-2	CASSPYDRGGYGYTF
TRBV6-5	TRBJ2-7	CASSYSIRGRAFSYEQYF
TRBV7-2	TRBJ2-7	CASSLAPGYNEQYF
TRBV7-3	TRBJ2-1	CASRGTSGAYNEQFF
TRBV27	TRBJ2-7	CASSPGRQGLAYEQYF
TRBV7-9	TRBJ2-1	CASSGIAANNEQFF
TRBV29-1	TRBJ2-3	CSARTAANTDTQYF
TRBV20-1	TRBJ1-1	CSASQTATEAFF
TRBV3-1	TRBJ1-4	CASSPTGREKLFF
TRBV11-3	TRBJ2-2	CASSKGTGGPSNTGELFF
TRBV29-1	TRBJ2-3	CSAMGTSGLTDTQYF
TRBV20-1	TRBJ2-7	CSARAETGQYEQYF
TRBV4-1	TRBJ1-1	CASSQDRAGGNTEAFF
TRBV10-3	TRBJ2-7	CAISVDRSFGEQYF
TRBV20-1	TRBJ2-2	CSARLGTRVPGELFF
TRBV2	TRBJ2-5	CASSEGLAQETQYF
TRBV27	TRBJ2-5	CASTLPRQRGAETQYF
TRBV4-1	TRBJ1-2	CASSQDRSQAQTF
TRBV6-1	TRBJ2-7	CASSSTGRANEQYF
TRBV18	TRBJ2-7	CASTVGQAYEQYF
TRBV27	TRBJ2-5	CASSLQDYLQETQYF
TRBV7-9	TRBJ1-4	CASSSDNTNEKLFF
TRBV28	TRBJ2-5	CASSLGDRKETQYF
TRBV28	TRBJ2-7	CASTLAGGEYEQYF
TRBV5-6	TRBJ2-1	CASSLPSGSGNEQFF
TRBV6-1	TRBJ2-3	CASRPLVTDTQYF
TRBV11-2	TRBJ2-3	CASSLRRSSGFTDTQYF
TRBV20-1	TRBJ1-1	CSARDGSSYTEAFF
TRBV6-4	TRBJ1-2	CASRPGGGPYGYTF
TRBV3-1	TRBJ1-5	CASSNTDSPNQPQHF
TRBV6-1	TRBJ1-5	CASSEAWWGNQPQHF
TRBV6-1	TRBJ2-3	CASSLKPPGLAGIYTDTQYF
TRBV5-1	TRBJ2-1	CASSLVPASEQFF
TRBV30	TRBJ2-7	CAWSGGLALYEQYF
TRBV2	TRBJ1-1	CASSERPVEAFF
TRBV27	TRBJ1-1	CASSLFSEQNTEAFF
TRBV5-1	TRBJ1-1	CASSPPTGTEAFF
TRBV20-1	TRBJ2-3	CSAWGSEDTQYF
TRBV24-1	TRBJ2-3	CATSDPTSGSGDTQYF
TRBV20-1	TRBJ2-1	CSARGPSGRSVSYNEQFF
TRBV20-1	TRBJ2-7	CSAVREVSYEQYF
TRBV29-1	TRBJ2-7	CSVELALSSYEQYF
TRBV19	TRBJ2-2	CASRPSGRNTGELFF
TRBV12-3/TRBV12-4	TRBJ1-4	CASTPGGVSEKLFF
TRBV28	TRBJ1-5	CASSPEGGTWAPQHF
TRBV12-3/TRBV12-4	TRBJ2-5	CASSFTSGQETQYF
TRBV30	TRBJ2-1	CAWSVRGGNEQFF
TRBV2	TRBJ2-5	CAGSDFRIETQYF
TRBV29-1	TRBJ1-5	CSVVEGTQPQHF
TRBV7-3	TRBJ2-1	CASSSQPTGEQFF
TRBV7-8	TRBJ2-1	CASSLVPNEQFF
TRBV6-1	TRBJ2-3	CASSLISGRAGDTQYF
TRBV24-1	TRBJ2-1	CATSVSGAGPTNEQSF
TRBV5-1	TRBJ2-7	CASSFGTGYFYEQYF